The clone carrying this T cell receptor beta chain has only a few counts. Its target is unknown. These data come from a study of early T cells in non-severe SARS-CoV-2 infection. Researchers tagged individual cDNA molecules with unique molecular identifiers. TCRdb reanalysed the 5' RACE reads using MiXCR and keeps one entry per CDR3 protein. The sample holds about 83,000 distinct CDR3 sequences, more than 13% seen once. Study outcomes and limitations: Matching with VDJdb favored anti-spike CD8 responses (missing private and CD4 specificities).

The TCR originated in an adult who was a healthcare worker with PCR-confirmed SARS-CoV-2 infection or an uninfected control (not recorded which). Specimen: whole blood.

The CDR3 sequence is CASSAGGEDGYTF. As DNA, the CDR3 is TGTGCCAGCAGTGCTGGGGGCGAGGATGGCTACACCTTC. This chain joins TRBV5-6 and TRBJ1-2; a possible D gene is TRBD1 (6 bases). CDR1 and CDR2 (germline): SGHDT, YYEEEE. This CDR3 is built from 13 residues. The V gene lost 5 bases and the J gene lost 6 bases, with 14 bases spanning the gap.